This TCR beta chain was captured by sequencing in a study of blood T cell repertoires in COVID-19. Overall study: The samples span acute and convalescent COVID-19 from the United States, Italy and Spain. In each case, the material was cDNA or gDNA derived from T cells, B-cell-depleted T cells, or PBMCs.

Trimming took 11 bases from V and 1 from J; bases not matched to a gene: 9. The germline gives CDR1 MDHEN, CDR2 SYDVKM. The CDR3 is 14 amino acids. In the source study's methods: Reference gene primers were amplified, and this amplification served to estimate nucleated cell counts. Sequencing used immunoSEQ multiplex PCR; TCRdb keeps in-frame clones, though not all of them. V and J calls and clone size are copied from that table; D and trimming were computed from the DNA. The sample records more than 200,000 clones, under 90% being singletons. The receptor was derived from a woman aged 40 to 50 with active or convalescent COVID-19. The sample consisted of peripheral blood. This sequence joins TRBV28 and TRBJ1-2, with 8 bases matching TRBD1. The CDR3 sequence: CAAGTGPFNYGYTF. In DNA, the CDR3 is TGTGCCGCTGGGACAGGCCCCTTTAACTATGGCTACACCTTC.